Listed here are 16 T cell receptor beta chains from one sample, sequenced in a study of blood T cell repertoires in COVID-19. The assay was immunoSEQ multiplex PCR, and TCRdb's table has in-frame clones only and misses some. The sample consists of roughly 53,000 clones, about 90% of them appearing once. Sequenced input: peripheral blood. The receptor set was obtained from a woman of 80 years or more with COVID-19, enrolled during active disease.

In DNA form, the CDR3 reads TGCGCCAGCGAAATGGGGGCCGGGGTGGGCTACGAGCAGTACTTC. Translated, it gives CASEMGAGVGYEQYF. The chain links TRBV4-1 to TRBJ2-7; tentative D call: TRBD1 (6 bases). Germline CDR1 and CDR2: MGHRA and YSYEKL. Trimming left V 8 bases short and J 3 bases short, with 20 bases between. The length of the CDR3 is 15 residues.

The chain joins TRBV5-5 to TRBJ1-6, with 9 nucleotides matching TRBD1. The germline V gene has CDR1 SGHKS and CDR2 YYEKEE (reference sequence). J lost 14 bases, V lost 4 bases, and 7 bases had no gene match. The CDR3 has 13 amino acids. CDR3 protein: CASSPGTGWALHF. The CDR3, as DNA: TGTGCCAGCAGCCCGGGGACAGGGTGGGCCCTCCACTTT.

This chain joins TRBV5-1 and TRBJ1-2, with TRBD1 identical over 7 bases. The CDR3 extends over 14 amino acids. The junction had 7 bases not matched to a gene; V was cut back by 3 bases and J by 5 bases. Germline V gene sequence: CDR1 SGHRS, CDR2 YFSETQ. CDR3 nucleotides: TGCGCCAGCAGCTGGGGACAGCAGGGTTATGGCTACACCTTC. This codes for CASSWGQQGYGYTF.

CDR3 coding DNA: TGCGCCAGCATCGACAGGATCAGCTCCTATAATTCACCCCTCCACTTT. It codes for CASIDRISSYNSPLHF. This sequence joins TRBV10-2 and TRBJ1-6, with TRBD1 as a possible D gene (6 bases). Between the trimmed V and J ends, which lost 7 bases and 0 bases, there was a span of 13 bases. The CDR3 extends over 16 amino acids. The germline V gene encodes CDR1 WSHSY and CDR2 SAAADI.

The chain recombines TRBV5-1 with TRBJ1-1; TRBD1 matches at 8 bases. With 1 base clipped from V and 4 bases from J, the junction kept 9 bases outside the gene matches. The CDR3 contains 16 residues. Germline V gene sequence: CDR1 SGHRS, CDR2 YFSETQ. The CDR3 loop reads CASSLQGAVLGTEAFF. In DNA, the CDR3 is TGCGCCAGCAGCTTGCAGGGGGCGGTCTTGGGCACTGAAGCTTTCTTT. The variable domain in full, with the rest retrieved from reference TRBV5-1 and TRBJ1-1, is KAGVTQTPRYLIKTRGQQVTLSCSPISGHRSVSWYQQTPGQGLQFLFEYFSETQRNKGNFPGRFSGRQFSNSRSEMNVSTLELGDSALYLCASSLQGAVLGTEAFFGQGTRLTVV.

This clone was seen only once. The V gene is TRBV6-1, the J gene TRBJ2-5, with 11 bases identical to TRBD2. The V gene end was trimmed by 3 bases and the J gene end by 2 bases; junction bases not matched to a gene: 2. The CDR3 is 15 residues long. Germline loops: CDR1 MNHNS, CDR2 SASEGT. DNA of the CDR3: TGTGCCAGCAGTGATAGCGGGAGGGGTCAAGAGACCCAGTACTTC. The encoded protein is CASSDSGRGQETQYF.

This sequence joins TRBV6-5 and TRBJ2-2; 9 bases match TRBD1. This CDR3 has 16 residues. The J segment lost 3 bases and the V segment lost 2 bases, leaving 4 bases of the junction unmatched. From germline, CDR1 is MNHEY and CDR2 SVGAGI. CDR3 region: CASSYDRGIHTGELFF. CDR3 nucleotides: TGTGCCAGCAGTTACGACAGGGGGATACACACCGGGGAGCTGTTTTTT.

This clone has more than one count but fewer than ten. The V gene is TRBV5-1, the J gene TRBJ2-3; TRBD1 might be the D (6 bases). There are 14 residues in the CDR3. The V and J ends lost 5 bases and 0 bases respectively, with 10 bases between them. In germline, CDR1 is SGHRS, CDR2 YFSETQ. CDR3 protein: CASRVGQSTDTQYF. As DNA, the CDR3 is TGCGCCAGCAGGGTTGGACAGAGCACAGATACGCAGTATTTT.

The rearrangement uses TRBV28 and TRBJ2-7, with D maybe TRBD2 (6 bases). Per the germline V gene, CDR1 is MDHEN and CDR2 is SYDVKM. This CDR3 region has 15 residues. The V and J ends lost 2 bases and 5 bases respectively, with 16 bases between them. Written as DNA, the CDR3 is TGTGCCAGCAGTTTAACCGGGAGTGCTTTACACGAGCAGTACTTC. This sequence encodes CASSLTGSALHEQYF.

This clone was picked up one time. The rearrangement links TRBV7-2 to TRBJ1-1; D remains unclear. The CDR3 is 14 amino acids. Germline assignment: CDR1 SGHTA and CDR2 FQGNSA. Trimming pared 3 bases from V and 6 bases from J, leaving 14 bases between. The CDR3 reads CASSFRQVVAEAFF. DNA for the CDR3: TGTGCCAGCAGCTTTCGTCAGGTAGTCGCTGAAGCTTTCTTT.

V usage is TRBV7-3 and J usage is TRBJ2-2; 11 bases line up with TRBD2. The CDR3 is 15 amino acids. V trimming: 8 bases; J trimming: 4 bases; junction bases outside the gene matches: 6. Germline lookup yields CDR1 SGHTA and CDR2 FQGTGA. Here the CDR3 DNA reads TGTGCCAGCCGAACTAGCGGGGGTGGCACCGGGGAGCTGTTTTTT. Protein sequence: CASRTSGGGTGELFF.

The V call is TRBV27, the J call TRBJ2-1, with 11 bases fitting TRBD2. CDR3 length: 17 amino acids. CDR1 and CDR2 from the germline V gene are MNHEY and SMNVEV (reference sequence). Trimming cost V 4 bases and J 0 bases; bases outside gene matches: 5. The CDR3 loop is CASSSITSGGSYNEQFF. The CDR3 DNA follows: TGTGCCAGCAGTTCAATAACTAGCGGGGGCTCCTACAATGAGCAGTTCTTC.

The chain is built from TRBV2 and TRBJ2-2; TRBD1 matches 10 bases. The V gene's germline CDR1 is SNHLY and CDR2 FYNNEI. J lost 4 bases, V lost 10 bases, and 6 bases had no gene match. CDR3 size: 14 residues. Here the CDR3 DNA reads TGTGCCAAAAGCGGGACAGGGGTCACCGGGGAGCTGTTTTTT. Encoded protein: CAKSGTGVTGELFF.

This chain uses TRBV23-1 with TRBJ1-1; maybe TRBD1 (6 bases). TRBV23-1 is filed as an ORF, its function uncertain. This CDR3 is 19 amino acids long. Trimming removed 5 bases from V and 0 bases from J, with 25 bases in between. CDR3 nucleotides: TGCGCCAGCAGTGCGGGGGGCCAGGCCGGTGGTAGGATGAACACTGAAGCTTTCTTT. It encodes CASSAGGQAGGRMNTEAFF.

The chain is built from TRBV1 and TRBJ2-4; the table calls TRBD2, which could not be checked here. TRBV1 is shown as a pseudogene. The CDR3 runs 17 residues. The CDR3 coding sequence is TGCACCAGCAGCCAACCTAGCGGGGGGTTAGCCAAAAACATTCAGTACTTC. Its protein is CTSSQPSGGLAKNIQYF.

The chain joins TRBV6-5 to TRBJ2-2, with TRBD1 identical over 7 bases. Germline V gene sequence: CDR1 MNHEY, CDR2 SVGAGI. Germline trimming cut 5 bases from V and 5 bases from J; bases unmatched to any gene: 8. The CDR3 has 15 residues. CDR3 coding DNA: TGTGCCAGCAGTCAGGGGGTCCTTGGGACCGGGGAGCTGTTTTTT. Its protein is CASSQGVLGTGELFF.